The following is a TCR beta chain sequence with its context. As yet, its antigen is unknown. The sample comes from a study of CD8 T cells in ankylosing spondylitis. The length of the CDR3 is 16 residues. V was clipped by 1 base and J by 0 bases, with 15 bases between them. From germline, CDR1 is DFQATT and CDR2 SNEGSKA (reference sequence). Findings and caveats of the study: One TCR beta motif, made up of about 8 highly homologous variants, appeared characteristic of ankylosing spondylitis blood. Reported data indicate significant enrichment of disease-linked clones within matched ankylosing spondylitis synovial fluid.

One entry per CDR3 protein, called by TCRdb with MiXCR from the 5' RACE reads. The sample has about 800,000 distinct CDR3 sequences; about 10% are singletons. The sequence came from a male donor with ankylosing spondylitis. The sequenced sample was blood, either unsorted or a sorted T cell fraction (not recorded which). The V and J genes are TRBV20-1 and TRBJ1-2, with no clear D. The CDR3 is CSARVSPWPTNYGYTF. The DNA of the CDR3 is TGCAGTGCTAGAGTAAGCCCCTGGCCTACTAACTATGGCTACACCTTC.